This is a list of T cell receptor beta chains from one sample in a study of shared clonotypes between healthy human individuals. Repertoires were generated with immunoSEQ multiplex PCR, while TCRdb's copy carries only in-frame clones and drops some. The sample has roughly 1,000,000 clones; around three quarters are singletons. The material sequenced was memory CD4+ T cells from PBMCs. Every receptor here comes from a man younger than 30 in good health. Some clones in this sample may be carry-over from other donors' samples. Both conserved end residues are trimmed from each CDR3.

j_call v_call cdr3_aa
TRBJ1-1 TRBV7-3 ASSLVGAGTEAF
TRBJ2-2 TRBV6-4 ASSETNWGELF
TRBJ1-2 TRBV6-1 ASSGRQGAEGYT
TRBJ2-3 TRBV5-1 ASSLKGQRYTDTQY
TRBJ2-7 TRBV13 ASSQQGTYEQY
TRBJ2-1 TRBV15 ATSSPGRGFLEQF
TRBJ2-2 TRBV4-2 ASSQYDLASNTGELF
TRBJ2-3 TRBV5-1 ASSWGAADTQY
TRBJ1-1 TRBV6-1 ASSEGQMNTEAF
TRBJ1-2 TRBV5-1 ASSPGDTGLGYGYT
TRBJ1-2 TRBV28 ASSQPAKSGYT
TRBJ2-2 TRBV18 ASSPPNAGATTGELF
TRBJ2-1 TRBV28 ASSSRSGEQF